This TCR beta chain was retrieved from a study of shared clonotypes between healthy human individuals. Naive CD8 populations comprised CD45RO-negative cells positively selected for CCR7, excluding terminally differentiated effector memory CD45RA+ cells. Concerning this clone: Its target is not known.

TCRdb's table, derived via immunoSEQ multiplex PCR, lists solely in-frame clones and lacks some. The table shows about 2 million clones, with 85% to 95% occurring only once. The CDR3 is 15 amino acids. Germline CDR1 reads SGDLS; CDR2 reads YYNGEE. V shed 4 bases and J 5 bases; nucleotides not matched to a gene: 9. Study-wide results and limits: A reduction in generation probabilities was seen for non-shared clonotypes relative to those shared by all four donors. A handful of donors shared about 4.8% of their naive CD4 clonotypes.

The clonotype was recovered from a man in his late teens or twenties in good health. Sequenced input: naive CD8+ T cells sorted from blood. V is TRBV9 and J is TRBJ1-2; 9 nucleotides align to TRBD1. The CDR3, as DNA: TGTGCCAGCAGCCCAGCGGGACAGGGCCTTTATGGCTACACCTTC. It yields the protein CASSPAGQGLYGYTF.